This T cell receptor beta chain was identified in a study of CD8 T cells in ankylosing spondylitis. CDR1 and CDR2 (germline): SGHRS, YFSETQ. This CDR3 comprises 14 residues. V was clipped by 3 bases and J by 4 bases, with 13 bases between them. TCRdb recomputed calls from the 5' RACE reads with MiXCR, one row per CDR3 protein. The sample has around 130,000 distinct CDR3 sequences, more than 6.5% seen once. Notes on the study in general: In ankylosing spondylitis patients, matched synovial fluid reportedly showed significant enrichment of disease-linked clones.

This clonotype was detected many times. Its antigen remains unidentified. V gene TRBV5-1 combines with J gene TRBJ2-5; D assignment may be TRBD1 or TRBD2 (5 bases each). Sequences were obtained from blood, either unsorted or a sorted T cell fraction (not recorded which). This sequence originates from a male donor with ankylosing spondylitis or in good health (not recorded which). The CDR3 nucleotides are TGCGCCAGCAGCTCCGGGACGTTCACAGAGACCCAGTACTTC. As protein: CASSSGTFTETQYF. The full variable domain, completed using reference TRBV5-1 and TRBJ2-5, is KAGVTQTPRYLIKTRGQQVTLSCSPISGHRSVSWYQQTPGQGLQFLFEYFSETQRNKGNFPGRFSGRQFSNSRSEMNVSTLELGDSALYLCASSSGTFTETQYFGPGTRLLVL.